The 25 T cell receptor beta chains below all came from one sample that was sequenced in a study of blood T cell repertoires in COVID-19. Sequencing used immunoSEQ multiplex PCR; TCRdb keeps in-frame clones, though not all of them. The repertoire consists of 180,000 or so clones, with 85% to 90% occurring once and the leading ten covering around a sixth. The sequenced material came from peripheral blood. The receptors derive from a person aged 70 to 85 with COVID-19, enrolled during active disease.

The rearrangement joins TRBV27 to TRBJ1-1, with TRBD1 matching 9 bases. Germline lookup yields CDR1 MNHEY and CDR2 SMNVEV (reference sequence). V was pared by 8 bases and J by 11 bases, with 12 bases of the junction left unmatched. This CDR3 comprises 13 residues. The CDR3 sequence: CASRGQGRGRAFF. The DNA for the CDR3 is TGTGCCAGCCGGGGACAGGGCCGGGGTCGGGCTTTCTTT.

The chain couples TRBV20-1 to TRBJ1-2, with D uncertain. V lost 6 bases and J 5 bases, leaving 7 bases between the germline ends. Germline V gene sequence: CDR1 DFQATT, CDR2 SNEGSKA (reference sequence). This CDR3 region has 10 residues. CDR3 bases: TGCAGTGCCCGGAGTTATGGCTACACCTTC. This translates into CSARSYGYTF.

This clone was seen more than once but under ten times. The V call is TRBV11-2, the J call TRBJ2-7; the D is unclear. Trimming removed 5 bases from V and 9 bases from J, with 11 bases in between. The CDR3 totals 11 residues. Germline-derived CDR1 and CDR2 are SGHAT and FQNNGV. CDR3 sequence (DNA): TGTGCCAGCAGCCCCGCGTTCGGGCAGTACTTC. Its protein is CASSPAFGQYF.

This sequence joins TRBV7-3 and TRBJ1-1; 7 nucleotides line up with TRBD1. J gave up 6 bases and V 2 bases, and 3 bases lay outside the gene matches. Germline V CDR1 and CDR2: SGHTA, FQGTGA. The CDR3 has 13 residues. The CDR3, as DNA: TGTGCCAGCAGCTTATTCGGGACAGCTGAAGCTTTCTTT. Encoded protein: CASSLFGTAEAFF.

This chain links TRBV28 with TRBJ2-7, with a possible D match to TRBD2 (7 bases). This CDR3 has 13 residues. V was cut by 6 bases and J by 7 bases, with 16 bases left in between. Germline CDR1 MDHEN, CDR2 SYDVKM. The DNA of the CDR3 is TGTGCCAGCAGAGGGGGGGGAGTGGGTGAGCAGTACTTC. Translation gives CASRGGGVGEQYF. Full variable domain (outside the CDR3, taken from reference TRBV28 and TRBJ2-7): DVKVTQSSRYLVKRTGEKVFLECVQDMDHENMFWYRQDPGLGLRLIYFSYDVKMKEKGDIPEGYSVSREKKERFSLILESASTNQTSMYLCASRGGGVGEQYFGPGTRLTVT.

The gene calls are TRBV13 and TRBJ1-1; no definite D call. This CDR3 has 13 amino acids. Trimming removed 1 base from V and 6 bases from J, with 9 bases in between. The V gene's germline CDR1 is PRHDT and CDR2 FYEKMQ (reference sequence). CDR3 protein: CASSLVGRAEAFF. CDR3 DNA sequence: TGTGCCAGCAGCTTAGTAGGGAGGGCTGAAGCTTTCTTT.

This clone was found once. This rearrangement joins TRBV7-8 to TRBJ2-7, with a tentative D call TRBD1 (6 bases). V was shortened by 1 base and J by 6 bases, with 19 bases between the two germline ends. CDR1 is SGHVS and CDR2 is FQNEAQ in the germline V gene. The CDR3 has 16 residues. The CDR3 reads CASSLDRPGVWGEQYF. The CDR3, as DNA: TGTGCCAGCAGCTTAGATAGGCCAGGGGTTTGGGGCGAGCAGTACTTC.

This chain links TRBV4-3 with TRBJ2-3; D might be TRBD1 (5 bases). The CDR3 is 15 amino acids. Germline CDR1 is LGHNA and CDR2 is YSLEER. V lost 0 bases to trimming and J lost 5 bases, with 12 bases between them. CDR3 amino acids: CASSQDLQGRDTQYF. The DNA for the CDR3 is TGCGCCAGCAGCCAAGATCTTCAGGGTAGAGATACGCAGTATTTT.

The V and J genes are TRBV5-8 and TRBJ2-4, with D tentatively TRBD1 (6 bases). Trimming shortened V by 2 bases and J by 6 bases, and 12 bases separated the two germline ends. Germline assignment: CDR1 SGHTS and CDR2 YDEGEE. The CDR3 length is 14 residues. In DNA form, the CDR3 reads TGTGCCAGCAGCTTAAGACAGGACCCAAACATTCAGTACTTC. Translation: CASSLRQDPNIQYF.

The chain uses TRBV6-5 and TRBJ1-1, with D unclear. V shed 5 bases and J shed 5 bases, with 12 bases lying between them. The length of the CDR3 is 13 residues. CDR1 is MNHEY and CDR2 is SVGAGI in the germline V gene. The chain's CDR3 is CASSPSLQTEAFF. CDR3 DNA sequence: TGTGCCAGCAGTCCCTCCTTACAGACTGAAGCTTTCTTT.

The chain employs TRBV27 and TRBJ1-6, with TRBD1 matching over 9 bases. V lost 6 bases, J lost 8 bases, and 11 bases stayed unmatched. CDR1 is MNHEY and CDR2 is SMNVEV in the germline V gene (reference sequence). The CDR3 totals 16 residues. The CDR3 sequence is CASRPGQGKVYSPLHF. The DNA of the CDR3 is TGTGCCAGCAGGCCGGGACAGGGCAAGGTTTATTCACCCCTCCACTTT.

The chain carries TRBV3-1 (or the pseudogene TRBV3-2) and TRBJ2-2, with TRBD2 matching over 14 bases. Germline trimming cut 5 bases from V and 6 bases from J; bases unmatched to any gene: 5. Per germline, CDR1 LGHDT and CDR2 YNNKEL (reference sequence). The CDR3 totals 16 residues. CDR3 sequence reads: CASSAPGLAGAGELFF. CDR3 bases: TGTGCCAGCAGCGCTCCGGGACTAGCGGGAGCCGGGGAGCTGTTTTTT.

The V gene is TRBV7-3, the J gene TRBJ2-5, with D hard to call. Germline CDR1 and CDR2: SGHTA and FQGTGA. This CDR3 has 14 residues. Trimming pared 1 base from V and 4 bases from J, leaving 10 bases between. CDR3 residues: CASSLNGLLETQYF. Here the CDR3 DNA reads TGTGCCAGCAGCTTAAATGGGCTCTTAGAGACCCAGTACTTC.

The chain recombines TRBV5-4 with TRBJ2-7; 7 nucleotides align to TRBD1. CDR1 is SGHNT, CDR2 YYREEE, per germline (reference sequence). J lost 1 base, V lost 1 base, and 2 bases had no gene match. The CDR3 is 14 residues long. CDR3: CASSLPTGSYEQYF. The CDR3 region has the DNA TGTGCCAGCAGCTTGCCGACAGGGTCCTACGAGCAGTACTTC.

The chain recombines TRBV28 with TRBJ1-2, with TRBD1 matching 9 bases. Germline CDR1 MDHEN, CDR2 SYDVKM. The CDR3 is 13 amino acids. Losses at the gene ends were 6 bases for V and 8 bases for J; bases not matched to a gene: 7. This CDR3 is CASSKGTGLGYTF. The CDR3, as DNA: TGTGCCAGCAGCAAGGGGACAGGGTTAGGCTACACCTTC.

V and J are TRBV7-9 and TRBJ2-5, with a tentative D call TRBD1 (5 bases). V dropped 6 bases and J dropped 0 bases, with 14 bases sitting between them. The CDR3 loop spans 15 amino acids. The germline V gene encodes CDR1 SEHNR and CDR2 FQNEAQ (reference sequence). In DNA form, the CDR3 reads TGTGCCAGCAGTCTCAGGGTAGGGTACCAAGAGACCCAGTACTTC. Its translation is CASSLRVGYQETQYF. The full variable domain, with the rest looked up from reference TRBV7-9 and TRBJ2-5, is DTGVSQNPRHKITKRGQNVTFRCDPISEHNRLYWYRQTLGQGPEFLTYFQNEAQLEKSRLLSDRFSAERPKGSFSTLEIQRTEQGDSAMYLCASSLRVGYQETQYFGPGTRLLVL.

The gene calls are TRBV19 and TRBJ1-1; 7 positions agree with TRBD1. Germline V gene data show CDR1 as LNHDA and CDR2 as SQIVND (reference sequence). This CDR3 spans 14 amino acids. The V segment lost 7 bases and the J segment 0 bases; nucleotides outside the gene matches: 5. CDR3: CASTQGPMNTEAFF. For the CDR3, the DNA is TGTGCCAGTACACAGGGGCCCATGAACACTGAAGCTTTCTTT.

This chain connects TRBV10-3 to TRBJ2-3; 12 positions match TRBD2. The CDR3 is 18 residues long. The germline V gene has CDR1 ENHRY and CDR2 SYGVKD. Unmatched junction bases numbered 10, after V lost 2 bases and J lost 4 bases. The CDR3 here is CAISEPRLAGAVSDTQYF. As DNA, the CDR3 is TGTGCCATCAGTGAGCCGCGACTAGCGGGAGCCGTCTCAGATACGCAGTATTTT.

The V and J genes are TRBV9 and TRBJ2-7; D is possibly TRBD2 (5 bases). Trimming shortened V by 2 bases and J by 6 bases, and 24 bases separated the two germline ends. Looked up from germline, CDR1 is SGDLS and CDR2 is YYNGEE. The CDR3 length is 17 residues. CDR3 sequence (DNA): TGTGCCAGCAGCGTGGGAGCGCTCTCTAGGGTTTGGTCCGAGCAGTACTTC. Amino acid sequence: CASSVGALSRVWSEQYF.

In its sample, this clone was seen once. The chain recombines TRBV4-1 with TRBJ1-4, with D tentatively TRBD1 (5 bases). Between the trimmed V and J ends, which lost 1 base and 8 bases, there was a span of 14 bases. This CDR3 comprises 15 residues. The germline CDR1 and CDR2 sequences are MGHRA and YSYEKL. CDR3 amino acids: CASSQVLGVQEKLFF. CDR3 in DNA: TGCGCCAGCAGCCAAGTGCTAGGGGTTCAGGAAAAACTGTTTTTT.

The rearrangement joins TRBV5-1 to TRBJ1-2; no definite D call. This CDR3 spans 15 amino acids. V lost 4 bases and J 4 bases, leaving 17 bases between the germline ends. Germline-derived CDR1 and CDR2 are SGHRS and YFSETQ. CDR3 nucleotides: TGCGCCAGCAGCGCCGGGGTGGGGAAGATCTATGGCTACACCTTC. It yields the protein CASSAGVGKIYGYTF.

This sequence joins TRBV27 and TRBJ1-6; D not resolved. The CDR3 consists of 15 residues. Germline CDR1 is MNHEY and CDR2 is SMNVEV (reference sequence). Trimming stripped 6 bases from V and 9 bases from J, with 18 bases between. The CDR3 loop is CASSKSSPAGSPLHF. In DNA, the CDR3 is TGTGCCAGCAGCAAATCTTCCCCGGCGGGTTCACCCCTCCACTTT.

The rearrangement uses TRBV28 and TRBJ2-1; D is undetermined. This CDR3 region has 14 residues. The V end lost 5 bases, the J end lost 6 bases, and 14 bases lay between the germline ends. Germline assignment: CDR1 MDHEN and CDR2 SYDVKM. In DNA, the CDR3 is TGTGCCAGCAGTCCCCGTGGTCTGCGCAATGAGCAGTTCTTC. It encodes CASSPRGLRNEQFF.

The CDR3 nucleotides are TGTGCCAGCAGCCCTACTAGCGGGGGACAGTACTTC. Protein product: CASSPTSGGQYF. The chain employs TRBV7-2 and TRBJ2-5, with 11 bases that match TRBD2. Trimming cost V 5 bases and J 11 bases; bases outside gene matches: 4. The germline CDR1 and CDR2 sequences are SGHTA and FQGNSA. The CDR3 runs to 12 residues.

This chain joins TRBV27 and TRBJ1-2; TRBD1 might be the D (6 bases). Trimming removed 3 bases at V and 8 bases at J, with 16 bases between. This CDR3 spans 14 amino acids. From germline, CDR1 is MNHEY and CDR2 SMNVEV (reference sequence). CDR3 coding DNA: TGTGCCAGCAGTTTCACAGGGACTAATGGGGGCTACACCTTC. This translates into CASSFTGTNGGYTF.